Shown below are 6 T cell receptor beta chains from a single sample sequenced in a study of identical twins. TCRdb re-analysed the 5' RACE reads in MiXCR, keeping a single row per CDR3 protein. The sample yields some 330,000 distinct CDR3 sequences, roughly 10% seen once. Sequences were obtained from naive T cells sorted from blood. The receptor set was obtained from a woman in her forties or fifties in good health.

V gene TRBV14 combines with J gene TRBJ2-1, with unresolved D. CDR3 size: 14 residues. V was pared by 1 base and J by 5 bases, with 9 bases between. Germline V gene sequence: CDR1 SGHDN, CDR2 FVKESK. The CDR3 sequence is CASSQGWRNNEQFF. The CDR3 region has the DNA TGTGCCAGCAGCCAAGGTTGGCGTAACAATGAGCAGTTCTTC.

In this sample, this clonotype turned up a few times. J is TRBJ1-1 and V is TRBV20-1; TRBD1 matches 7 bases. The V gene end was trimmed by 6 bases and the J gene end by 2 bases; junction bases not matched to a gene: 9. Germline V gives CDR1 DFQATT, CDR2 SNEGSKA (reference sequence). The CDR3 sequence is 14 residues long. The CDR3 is CSATGSRSNTEAFF. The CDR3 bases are TGCAGTGCGACAGGGAGCCGTTCTAACACTGAAGCTTTCTTT.

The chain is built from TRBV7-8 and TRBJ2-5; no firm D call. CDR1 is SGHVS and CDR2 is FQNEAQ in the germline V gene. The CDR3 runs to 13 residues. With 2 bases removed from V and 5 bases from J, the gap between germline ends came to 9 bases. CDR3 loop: CASSLIGPETQYF. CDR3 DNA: TGTGCCAGCAGCTTAATTGGTCCGGAGACCCAGTACTTC.

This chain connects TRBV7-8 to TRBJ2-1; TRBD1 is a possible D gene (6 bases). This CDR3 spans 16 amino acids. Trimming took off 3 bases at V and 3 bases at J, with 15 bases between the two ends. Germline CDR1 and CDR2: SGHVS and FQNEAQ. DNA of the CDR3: TGTGCCAGCAGCTTTGTTAGTGGGACAATCTACAATGAGCAGTTCTTC. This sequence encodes CASSFVSGTIYNEQFF.

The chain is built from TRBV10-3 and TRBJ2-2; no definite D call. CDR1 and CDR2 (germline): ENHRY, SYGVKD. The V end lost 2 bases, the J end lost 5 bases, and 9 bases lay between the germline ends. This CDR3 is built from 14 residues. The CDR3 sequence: CAISETLSTGELFF. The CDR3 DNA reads TGTGCCATCAGTGAGACCCTCTCAACCGGGGAGCTGTTTTTT.

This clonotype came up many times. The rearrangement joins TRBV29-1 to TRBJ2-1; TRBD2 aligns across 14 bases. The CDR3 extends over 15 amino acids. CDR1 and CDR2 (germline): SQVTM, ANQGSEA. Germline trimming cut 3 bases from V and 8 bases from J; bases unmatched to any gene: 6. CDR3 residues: CSVEAGLAGVDEQFF. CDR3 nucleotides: TGCAGCGTTGAGGCGGGACTAGCGGGAGTCGATGAGCAGTTCTTC.